Following are 31 T cell receptor beta chains from one sample sequenced in a study of persistence of HIV-infected CD4 T cells. The antigens for these receptors are not known. The libraries were made with immunoSEQ version 4 in survey mode. The method was immunoSEQ multiplex PCR; TCRdb's version includes in-frame clones alone and lacks a portion of them. The sample lists 35,000 to 50,000 clones, approximately 93% seen once, with around 2% in the top ten. This nonspecific control used anti-CD3/anti-CD28 bead stimulation of CD4+ T cells. Sorting selected CD4+ T cells upregulating both CD40 ligand and CD69. The sample in question was CD4+ T cells sorted from PBMCs after approximately 19-hour stimulation, obtained from a patient who received antiretroviral therapy. These TCRs come from an adult man with HIV who was CMV-seropositive.

The chain carries TRBV9 and TRBJ1-3; TRBD1 agrees at 8 bases. Unmatched junction bases numbered 2, after V lost 1 base and J lost 2 bases. The CDR3 extends over 15 amino acids. Germline V gene sequence: CDR1 SGDLS, CDR2 YYNGEE. In nucleotides, the CDR3 is TGTGCCAGCAGCGTAACGACAGGGGCTGGAAACACCATATATTTT. This gives the protein CASSVTTGAGNTIYF.

The genes are TRBV30 and TRBJ1-1, with D possibly TRBD1 on 5 matching bases. V gave up 3 bases and J gave up 12 bases, with 14 bases separating them. Looked up from germline, CDR1 is GTSNPN and CDR2 is SVGIG (reference sequence). This CDR3 comprises 11 residues. The CDR3 sequence is CAWSDSGYTFF. The CDR3 DNA sequence: TGTGCCTGGAGCGACAGTGGGTACACTTTCTTT.

This clone has only one observation. The CDR3 DNA reads as TGTGCCAGCAGTTTATACGGCTCGACCCTAGCCAAAAACATTCAGTACTTC. Translating it yields CASSLYGSTLAKNIQYF. The chain carries TRBV27 and TRBJ2-4; D not resolved. V lost 1 base to trimming and J lost 0 bases, with 13 bases between them. Germline V gene lookup returns CDR1 MNHEY and CDR2 SMNVEV (reference sequence). The CDR3 runs to 17 residues.

With regard to this clone: The junction shows a germline mismatch at one end, possibly a read error. The V gene is TRBV7-6, the J gene TRBJ2-7; a possible D gene is TRBD1 (6 bases). The CDR3 has 13 amino acids. CDR1 and CDR2 (germline): SGHVS, FNYEAQ. The CDR3 here is CASSLAQDSPLVF. The DNA of the CDR3 is TGTGCCAGCAGCTTAGCCCAGGACAGTCCTCTGGTCTTC.

The sample holds one count of this clone. The V and J genes are TRBV14 and TRBJ2-7, with D hard to call. The germline V and J ends were trimmed by 1 base and 4 bases, with 20 bases remaining between them. Germline assignment: CDR1 SGHDN and CDR2 FVKESK. The CDR3 spans 17 residues. CDR3 protein: CASSQVSNRRAEYEQYF. CDR3 sequence (DNA): TGTGCCAGCAGCCAAGTTTCGAATCGACGGGCAGAATACGAGCAGTACTTC.

The V gene is TRBV28, the J gene TRBJ1-5; D is unresolved. The CDR3 runs 16 residues. Germline V gene lookup returns CDR1 MDHEN and CDR2 SYDVKM. V shed 5 bases and J shed 0 bases, with 14 bases lying between them. CDR3 residues: CASSKRSGDSNQPQHF. CDR3 in DNA: TGTGCCAGCAGTAAACGCTCGGGCGATAGCAATCAGCCCCAGCATTTT.

V is TRBV19 and J is TRBJ2-5; 11 bases align to TRBD1. V trimming: 4 bases; J trimming: 10 bases; junction bases outside the gene matches: 8. Germline CDR1 is LNHDA and CDR2 is SQIVND (reference sequence). CDR3 length equals 14 residues. CDR3 region: CASSKGGQGVSQYF. DNA for the CDR3: TGTGCCAGTAGTAAAGGGGGACAGGGGGTGAGCCAGTACTTC.

The V call is TRBV6-4, the J call TRBJ2-1; D tentatively fits TRBD1 or TRBD2 (6 bases each). The CDR3 is 13 amino acids. The germline gives CDR1 MRHNA, CDR2 SNTAGT. Trimming removed 4 bases from V and 10 bases from J, with 14 bases in between. This CDR3 reads CASSAGGPGEQFF. The CDR3 DNA follows: TGTGCCAGCAGTGCTGGGGGGCCGGGGGAGCAGTTCTTC.

This chain connects TRBV7-2 to TRBJ2-7; TRBD1 aligns across 8 bases. CDR1 is SGHTA and CDR2 is FQGNSA in the germline V gene. The V and J ends lost 6 bases and 4 bases, in that order; junction bases with no gene match: 11. The CDR3 spans 15 residues. The chain's CDR3 is CASRPDRGASYEQYF. The CDR3 DNA is TGTGCCAGCAGACCAGACAGGGGCGCAAGTTACGAGCAGTACTTC.

This chain connects TRBV4-1 to TRBJ2-2; no firm D call. Looked up from germline, CDR1 is MGHRA and CDR2 is YSYEKL. Trimming pared 0 bases from V and 3 bases from J, leaving 8 bases between. This CDR3 comprises 15 residues. CDR3 protein: CASSQETKDTGELFF. CDR3 nucleotide sequence: TGCGCCAGCAGCCAAGAGACAAAGGACACCGGGGAGCTGTTTTTT.

Here the CDR3 reads CAISEWTGENTIYF. CDR3 bases: TGTGCCATCAGTGAGTGGACAGGGGAAAACACCATATATTTT. The chain joins TRBV10-3 to TRBJ1-3; 9 nucleotides agree with TRBD1. Germline V CDR1 and CDR2: ENHRY, SYGVKD. The junction had 1 base not matched to a gene; V was cut back by 1 base and J by 6 bases. This CDR3 is built from 14 residues.

This clone has only one observation. The chain carries TRBV19 and TRBJ1-5, with D unclear. V lost 3 bases and J 4 bases, leaving 7 bases between the germline ends. CDR1 and CDR2 (germline): LNHDA, SQIVND (reference sequence). The CDR3 has 13 amino acids. The CDR3 DNA reads as TGTGCCAGTAGTATCCTGGGAAATCAGCCCCAGCATTTT. Encoded protein: CASSILGNQPQHF.

The chain employs TRBV10-3 and TRBJ1-3; D gene uncertain. The CDR3 is made up of 15 amino acids. Trimming stripped 5 bases from V and 3 bases from J, with 14 bases between. Germline CDR1 ENHRY, CDR2 SYGVKD. CDR3 in DNA: TGTGCCATCAGTAACCCGGTGCTAGGTGGAAACACCATATATTTT. This translates into CAISNPVLGGNTIYF.

In this sample, this clone turned up once. The rearrangement links TRBV28 to TRBJ2-7; TRBD1 might be the D (5 bases). V was pared by 5 bases and J by 3 bases, with 11 bases between. Germline CDR1 reads MDHEN; CDR2 reads SYDVKM. This CDR3 is built from 13 residues. The CDR3 sequence: CASSPLGVYEQYF. The CDR3 nucleotides read TGTGCCAGCAGTCCGCTAGGGGTCTACGAGCAGTACTTC.

V is TRBV19 and J is TRBJ1-5, with 7 bases identical to TRBD1. CDR1 is LNHDA, CDR2 SQIVND, per germline (reference sequence). The CDR3 covers 14 residues. The ends lost 4 bases at V and 4 bases at J; junction bases unmatched: 4. The CDR3, as DNA: TGTGCCAGTAGTAACAGGGGACCTAATCAGCCCCAGCATTTT. Translated: CASSNRGPNQPQHF.

This clone showed up just once. J is TRBJ1-4 and V is TRBV19; D ambiguous. The CDR3 covers 15 residues. The V end lost 6 bases, the J end lost 0 bases, and 11 bases lay between the germline ends. From germline, CDR1 is LNHDA and CDR2 SQIVND (reference sequence). CDR3 bases: TGTGCCAGTAGGGACCTGACTGCAACTAATGAAAAACTGTTTTTT. Its protein is CASRDLTATNEKLFF.

About this clone itself: Other nucleotide sequences from this sample produce the same CDR3. The CDR3 DNA reads as TGTGCCAGCAGTTTATGGACAGGGGAAGGCTACACCTTC. It translates to CASSLWTGEGYTF. V and J are TRBV28 and TRBJ1-2, with 8 bases lining up with TRBD1. V trimming: 0 bases; J trimming: 8 bases; junction bases outside the gene matches: 2. The length of the CDR3 is 13 residues. CDR1 is MDHEN, CDR2 SYDVKM, per germline.

The V and J genes are TRBV7-3 and TRBJ2-3; either TRBD1 or TRBD2 may fit D (5 bases each). Trimming took 3 bases from V and 6 from J, leaving 13 bases between them. This CDR3 comprises 14 residues. Germline CDR1 SGHTA, CDR2 FQGTGA. This CDR3 reads CASSLGPMQDTQYF. The CDR3 DNA reads TGTGCCAGCAGCTTGGGACCAATGCAGGATACGCAGTATTTT. The complete variable domain, with remaining parts taken from reference TRBV7-3 and TRBJ2-3, reads GAGVSQTPSNKVTEKGKYVELRCDPISGHTALYWYRQSLGQGPEFLIYFQGTGAADDSGLPNDRFFAVRPEGSVSTLKIQRTERGDSAVYLCASSLGPMQDTQYFGPGTRLTVL.

Regarding this clone: The same CDR3 also results from other DNA sequences found in this sample. The J gene is TRBJ1-6, the V gene TRBV9; D possibly corresponds to TRBD1 (6 bases). This CDR3 has 14 residues. Germline V gives CDR1 SGDLS, CDR2 YYNGEE. Trimming shortened V by 1 base and J by 8 bases, and 10 bases separated the two germline ends. The CDR3: CASSVQGRDSPLHF. For the CDR3, the DNA is TGTGCCAGCAGCGTACAGGGGCGGGATTCACCCCTCCACTTT.

This clone showed up just a few times. The chain combines TRBV7-9 with TRBJ1-6; 8 bases line up with TRBD1. The germline gives CDR1 SEHNR, CDR2 FQNEAQ (reference sequence). This CDR3 contains 18 residues. V shed 2 bases, J shed 0 bases, and the junction held 6 bases outside the gene matches. The CDR3: CASSLTQGASSYNSPLHF. The CDR3, as DNA: TGTGCCAGCAGCTTAACGCAGGGGGCAAGCTCCTATAATTCACCCCTCCACTTT.

Here the CDR3 DNA reads TGCGCCAGCAGCTTGGTCGGGGGCGCCTACAATGAGCAGTTCTTC. Translated, it gives CASSLVGGAYNEQFF. The gene calls are TRBV5-1 and TRBJ2-1, with D possibly being TRBD1 or TRBD2 (6 bases each). The germline CDR1 and CDR2 sequences are SGHRS and YFSETQ. The CDR3 length is 15 residues. V shed 0 bases and J shed 2 bases, with 9 bases lying between them.

This sequence joins TRBV7-2 and TRBJ1-5; tentatively, D is TRBD1 (6 bases). The germline V gene has CDR1 SGHTA and CDR2 FQGNSA. The CDR3 totals 16 residues. The V end was cut by 6 bases, the J end by 2 bases, with 17 bases between. CDR3 bases: TGTGCCAGCAGTGCCAGTGGGGGCCTGGGCAATCAGCCCCAGCATTTT. Translated: CASSASGGLGNQPQHF.

The rearrangement uses TRBV5-5 and TRBJ1-5; 7 bases map to TRBD1. CDR1 is SGHKS, CDR2 YYEKEE, per germline (reference sequence). After removal of 2 bases from V and 5 bases from J, the junction contained 4 bases not matched to a gene. CDR3 length: 14 residues. The CDR3 reads CASSFKGADQPQHF. CDR3 DNA: TGTGCCAGCAGCTTCAAGGGGGCGGATCAGCCCCAGCATTTT.

The gene calls are TRBV10-1 and TRBJ2-7; D is possibly TRBD1 or TRBD2 (6 bases each). Trimming took 3 bases from V and 2 from J, leaving 14 bases between them. The CDR3 contains 15 residues. Germline CDR1 and CDR2: WNHNN and SYGVQD (reference sequence). The CDR3 loop reads CASSEGGIHTYEQYF. CDR3 bases: TGCGCCAGCAGTGAAGGGGGGATCCATACCTACGAGCAGTACTTC.

The chain couples TRBV10-1 to TRBJ2-1, with D tentatively TRBD1 (6 bases). CDR1 WNHNN and CDR2 SYGVQD come from the germline V gene (reference sequence). There are 15 residues in the CDR3. Trimming removed 2 bases from V and 1 base from J, with 9 bases in between. This CDR3 reads CASSENTGSYNEQFF. The CDR3 DNA reads as TGCGCCAGCAGTGAGAATACAGGGTCCTACAATGAGCAGTTCTTC.

The V gene is TRBV18, the J gene TRBJ2-7; D is possibly TRBD1 or TRBD2 (5 bases each). This CDR3 spans 14 amino acids. Germline V gene lookup returns CDR1 KGHSH and CDR2 LQKENI. Trimming cost V 1 base and J 2 bases, with 9 bases left between them. This chain's CDR3 is CASSPRDGTYEQYF. CDR3 coding DNA: TGTGCCAGCTCACCACGGGACGGCACCTACGAGCAGTACTTC. Supplemented by reference TRBV18 and TRBJ2-7, the full variable domain reads NAGVMQNPRHLVRRRGQEARLRCSPMKGHSHVYWYRQLPEEGLKFMVYLQKENIIDESGMPKERFSAEFPKEGPSILRIQQVVRGDSAAYFCASSPRDGTYEQYFGPGTRLTVT.

The chain carries TRBV19 and TRBJ2-3; 7 bases fit TRBD2. V shed 5 bases, J shed 2 bases, and the junction held 7 bases outside the gene matches. The CDR3 has 15 amino acids. CDR1 and CDR2 (germline): LNHDA, SQIVND (reference sequence). The CDR3 DNA follows: TGTGCCAGTAGTCCGTTCCGGGGGGTCACAGATACGCAGTATTTT. Translation: CASSPFRGVTDTQYF.

The chain is built from TRBV5-1 and TRBJ2-4, with 14 bases fitting TRBD2. Trimming cost V 0 bases and J 6 bases; bases outside gene matches: 5. The germline V gene has CDR1 SGHRS and CDR2 YFSETQ. The CDR3 contains 17 residues. CDR3 nucleotide sequence: TGCGCCAGCAGCTTGGAAGGGACTAGCGGGGGCGGAAACATTCAGTACTTC. Protein product: CASSLEGTSGGGNIQYF.

The J gene is TRBJ2-3, the V gene TRBV23-1, with TRBD2 matching over 7 bases. TRBV23-1 is an ORF, with its function uncertain. This CDR3 is built from 16 residues. The J segment lost 0 bases and the V segment lost 6 bases, leaving 9 bases of the junction unmatched. CDR3 in amino acids: CASRGGSSSSTDTQYF. The CDR3 DNA reads as TGCGCCAGCAGGGGGGGGAGCAGTTCTAGCACAGATACGCAGTATTTT.

V is TRBV11-1 and J is TRBJ2-1, with TRBD2 identical over 10 bases. V shed 2 bases and J 5 bases; nucleotides not matched to a gene: 6. The CDR3 sequence is 16 residues long. Germline-derived CDR1 and CDR2 are SGHAT and FQDESV (reference sequence). The CDR3 nucleotides read TGTGCCAGCAGCTTACTAGCGGGGGCGACACACAATGAGCAGTTCTTC. Amino acids: CASSLLAGATHNEQFF.

The rearrangement uses TRBV19 and TRBJ2-7; D is perhaps TRBD2 (6 bases). The germline gives CDR1 LNHDA, CDR2 SQIVND (reference sequence). V was clipped by 7 bases and J by 1 base, with 14 bases between them. The CDR3 loop spans 14 amino acids. The CDR3: CASIRGTASYEQYF. The CDR3 nucleotides are TGTGCCAGTATCCGCGGGACTGCGTCCTACGAGCAGTACTTC.